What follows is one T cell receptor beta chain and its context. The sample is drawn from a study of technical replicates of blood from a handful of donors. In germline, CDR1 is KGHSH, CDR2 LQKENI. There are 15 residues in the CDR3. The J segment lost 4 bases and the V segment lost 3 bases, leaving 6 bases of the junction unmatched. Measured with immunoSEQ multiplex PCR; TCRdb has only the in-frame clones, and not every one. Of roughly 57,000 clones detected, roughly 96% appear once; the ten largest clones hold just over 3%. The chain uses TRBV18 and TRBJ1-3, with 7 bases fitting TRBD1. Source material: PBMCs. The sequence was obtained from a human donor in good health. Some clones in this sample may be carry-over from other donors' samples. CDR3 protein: CASSPEQGQGNTIYF. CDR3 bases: TGTGCCAGCTCACCGGAGCAGGGACAGGGAAACACCATATATTTT.